These 24 T cell receptor beta chains share one sample of origin, sequenced in a study of T cell responses to AZD1222 COVID-19 vaccine. The assay was immunoSEQ multiplex PCR, and TCRdb's table has in-frame clones only and misses some. This sample has some 120,000 clones, with 80% to 90% found just once. Specimen: peripheral blood, collected on day 0 of AZD1222 vaccination. The receptors here all came from an adult in good health.

This chain's CDR3 is CASSNDRGGEQYF. The CDR3 nucleotides read TGTGCCAGCAGTAACGACAGGGGAGGCGAGCAGTACTTC. The chain combines TRBV2 with TRBJ2-7; 8 bases are a match to TRBD1. V lost 5 bases and J lost 6; bases outside the gene matches: 6. The germline V gene has CDR1 SNHLY and CDR2 FYNNEI. CDR3 length: 13 amino acids.

The rearrangement uses TRBV11-2 and TRBJ1-4; maybe TRBD1 (6 bases). The CDR3 totals 15 residues. Germline V gives CDR1 SGHAT, CDR2 FQNNGV. V gave up 3 bases and J gave up 7 bases, with 15 bases separating them. CDR3 sequence reads: CASSFGYREGEKLFF. CDR3 sequence (DNA): TGTGCCAGCAGCTTCGGGTACAGGGAGGGTGAAAAACTGTTTTTT.

The gene calls are TRBV4-3 and TRBJ2-2; 7 nucleotides match TRBD2. V was pared by 0 bases and J by 2 bases, with 6 bases of the junction left unmatched. CDR1 is LGHNA and CDR2 is YSLEER in the germline V gene. The length of the CDR3 is 17 residues. In nucleotides, the CDR3 is TGCGCCAGCAGCCAAGATACTCCTAGCGGAAACACCGGGGAGCTGTTTTTT. Its translation: CASSQDTPSGNTGELFF.

The chain carries TRBV10-2 and TRBJ2-1; D possibly corresponds to TRBD2 (7 bases). The V end lost 4 bases, the J end lost 5 bases, and 12 bases lay between the germline ends. CDR3 length: 14 amino acids. Germline V gives CDR1 WSHSY, CDR2 SAAADI. CDR3 protein: CASSGNGGHNEQFF. CDR3 DNA: TGCGCCAGCAGTGGTAACGGGGGGCACAATGAGCAGTTCTTC.

This clone was detected once. The V gene is TRBV7-2, the J gene TRBJ1-5; perhaps TRBD1 as D (5 bases). The germline V and J ends were trimmed by 7 bases and 2 bases, with 18 bases remaining between them. Per the germline V gene, CDR1 is SGHTA and CDR2 is FQGNSA. The CDR3 is made up of 16 amino acids. The CDR3 DNA reads TGTGCCAGCACCCTCCCCAGGGATGGCGGCAATCAGCCCCAGCATTTT. Translating gives CASTLPRDGGNQPQHF.

This clone was seen a single time. V gene TRBV6-2 or TRBV6-3 combines with J gene TRBJ2-5; D not resolved. The CDR3 sequence is 12 residues long. Germline lookup yields CDR1 MNHEY and CDR2 SVGEGT. V lost 5 bases to trimming and J lost 5 bases, with 9 bases between them. CDR3 DNA sequence: TGTGCCAGCAGTAGGGCGTGGGAGACCCAGTACTTC. The encoded protein is CASSRAWETQYF.

The CDR3 nucleotides read TGTGCCACCAGCAGAGATAGGGAGACAGGGCGCAATCAGCCCCAGCATTTT. Its translation: CATSRDRETGRNQPQHF. This chain uses TRBV15 with TRBJ1-5, with TRBD1 matching 7 bases. The germline V gene encodes CDR1 LNHNV and CDR2 YYDKDF (reference sequence). With 0 bases clipped from V and 2 bases from J, the junction kept 7 bases outside the gene matches. This CDR3 region has 17 residues.

The chain has TRBV19 and TRBJ1-2; D gene unclear. V was cut by 6 bases and J by 4 bases, with 18 bases left in between. Germline CDR1 and CDR2: LNHDA and SQIVND (reference sequence). This CDR3 contains 15 residues. The CDR3 coding sequence is TGTGCCAGTAGGCGCGGCAGTGGGGATGGCTATGGCTACACCTTC. It codes for CASRRGSGDGYGYTF.

The rearrangement joins TRBV7-9 to TRBJ1-4, with TRBD1 matching over 10 bases. The V segment lost 5 bases and the J segment 7 bases; nucleotides outside the gene matches: 7. In germline, CDR1 is SEHNR, CDR2 FQNEAQ (reference sequence). The CDR3 covers 15 residues. CDR3 in amino acids: CASSPGQGNIEKLFF. DNA of the CDR3: TGTGCCAGCAGCCCGGGACAGGGGAATATTGAAAAACTGTTTTTT.

The chain has TRBV7-9 and TRBJ2-3; 7 bases fit TRBD2. The CDR3 contains 14 residues. Germline CDR1 is SEHNR and CDR2 is FQNEAQ (reference sequence). J lost 6 bases, V lost 1 base, and 4 bases had no gene match. CDR3 residues: CASSLGGGGDTQYF. DNA of the CDR3: TGTGCCAGCAGCTTAGGCGGGGGAGGGGATACGCAGTATTTT. Full variable domain (remainder filled in from reference TRBV7-9 and TRBJ2-3): DTGVSQNPRHKITKRGQNVTFRCDPISEHNRLYWYRQTLGQGPEFLTYFQNEAQLEKSRLLSDRFSAERPKGSFSTLEIQRTEQGDSAMYLCASSLGGGGDTQYFGPGTRLTVL.

This chain links TRBV5-4 with TRBJ2-1; perhaps TRBD1 as D (6 bases). Per the germline V gene, CDR1 is SGHNT and CDR2 is YYREEE (reference sequence). Trimming left V 3 bases short and J 8 bases short, with 15 bases between. This CDR3 contains 14 residues. CDR3 loop: CASSYGSRGDEQFF. Here the CDR3 DNA reads TGTGCCAGCAGCTATGGAAGCAGGGGCGATGAGCAGTTCTTC.

Here the CDR3 DNA reads TGTGCCAGCAGCCGGTGGGGGGGGTACGAGCAGTACTTC. This sequence encodes CASSRWGGYEQYF. The chain combines TRBV7-2 with TRBJ2-7, with 7 bases matching TRBD2. This CDR3 comprises 13 residues. The junction had 5 bases not matched to a gene; V was cut back by 5 bases and J by 4 bases. Germline-derived CDR1 and CDR2 are SGHTA and FQGNSA.

The J gene is TRBJ1-2, the V gene TRBV9; possibly TRBD1 for D (5 bases). The CDR3 length is 15 residues. Trimming took 3 bases from V and 4 from J, leaving 16 bases between them. CDR1 is SGDLS and CDR2 is YYNGEE in the germline V gene. The CDR3 sequence is CASSARGDSSYGYTF. CDR3 coding DNA: TGTGCCAGCAGCGCACGGGGGGATTCCTCCTATGGCTACACCTTC.

This sequence joins TRBV30 and TRBJ2-3; 7 bases are a match to TRBD2. The CDR3 spans 13 residues. V gave up 0 bases and J gave up 10 bases; unmatched junction bases: 7. Germline V gene lookup returns CDR1 GTSNPN and CDR2 SVGIG (reference sequence). CDR3 nucleotide sequence: TGTGCCTGGAGTGTACTCGCTAGCGGCGCGCAGTATTTT. This gives the protein CAWSVLASGAQYF.

This sequence joins TRBV5-5 and TRBJ2-7, with D tentatively TRBD1 (5 bases). The CDR3 loop spans 14 amino acids. CDR1 and CDR2 (germline): SGHKS, YYEKEE (reference sequence). The V end lost 2 bases, the J end lost 5 bases, and 14 bases lay between the germline ends. The CDR3 loop is CASSLGGRADEQYF. CDR3 in DNA: TGTGCCAGCAGCTTAGGTGGCAGGGCAGACGAGCAGTACTTC.

The chain couples TRBV18 to TRBJ2-3; 8 bases line up with TRBD2. Germline-derived CDR1 and CDR2 are KGHSH and LQKENI. J was trimmed by 10 bases and V by 8 bases; bases with no gene match: 8. The CDR3 is 12 amino acids. CDR3 DNA sequence: TGTGCCAGCCGGCAGGGGCGGGAGGCGCAGTATTTT. As protein: CASRQGREAQYF. The full variable domain, with the rest looked up from reference TRBV18 and TRBJ2-3, is NAGVMQNPRHLVRRRGQEARLRCSPMKGHSHVYWYRQLPEEGLKFMVYLQKENIIDESGMPKERFSAEFPKEGPSILRIQQVVRGDSAAYFCASRQGREAQYFGPGTRLTVL.

The chain recombines TRBV10-3 with TRBJ2-1; 8 bases fit TRBD2. V lost 4 bases, J lost 10 bases, and 15 bases stayed unmatched. The germline V gene encodes CDR1 ENHRY and CDR2 SYGVKD. There are 16 residues in the CDR3. CDR3 sequence: CAISVGGGYAEKEQFF. As DNA, the CDR3 is TGTGCCATCAGTGTGGGCGGGGGGTATGCAGAAAAAGAGCAGTTCTTC.

The V gene is TRBV28, the J gene TRBJ2-5; 10 bases fit TRBD1. CDR3 length: 17 residues. Trimming at V came to 7 bases and at J to 2 bases, leaving 13 bases not matched to a gene. The germline gives CDR1 MDHEN, CDR2 SYDVKM. The CDR3 sequence is CASTKGDRGVGQETQYF. As DNA, the CDR3 is TGTGCCAGCACAAAAGGGGACAGGGGAGTAGGTCAAGAGACCCAGTACTTC.

The V gene is TRBV3-1 (or the pseudogene TRBV3-2), the J gene TRBJ1-1; D is perhaps TRBD1 (5 bases). Between the trimmed V and J ends, which lost 5 bases and 4 bases, there was a span of 17 bases. Germline values: CDR1 LGHDT, CDR2 YNNKEL (reference sequence). The CDR3 loop spans 15 amino acids. The CDR3 nucleotides are TGTGCCAGCAGCTTATGGCTCGGGGCGAGCACTGAAGCTTTCTTT. Its translation: CASSLWLGASTEAFF.

This sequence joins TRBV3-1 (or the pseudogene TRBV3-2) and TRBJ2-7; a weak D match, TRBD2 (5 bases). Trimming pared 0 bases from V and 4 bases from J, leaving 25 bases between. Germline V gene sequence: CDR1 LGHDT, CDR2 YNNKEL (reference sequence). There are 19 residues in the CDR3. CDR3: CASSQEPGEKLRPGYEQYF. DNA for the CDR3: TGTGCCAGCAGCCAAGAGCCAGGAGAGAAGTTGAGGCCGGGGTACGAGCAGTACTTC.

The table lists this clone with a count of one. The rearrangement uses TRBV28 and TRBJ1-5; 7 nucleotides match TRBD1. There are 14 residues in the CDR3. The V and J ends lost 6 bases and 6 bases, in that order; junction bases with no gene match: 8. In germline, CDR1 is MDHEN, CDR2 SYDVKM. The DNA for the CDR3 is TGTGCCAGCAGCTTTACAGGGGATGCTCAGCCCCAGCATTTT. It translates to CASSFTGDAQPQHF.

This chain uses TRBV7-9 with TRBJ2-1, with D perhaps TRBD2 (6 bases). In germline, CDR1 is SEHNR, CDR2 FQNEAQ (reference sequence). Trimming left V 6 bases short and J 4 bases short, with 13 bases between. This CDR3 comprises 14 residues. The CDR3 loop is CASRPRDFYNEQFF. The CDR3 bases are TGTGCCAGCAGACCCCGGGACTTTTACAATGAGCAGTTCTTC.

This sequence joins TRBV19 and TRBJ2-3, with 11 bases aligning to TRBD2. Germline V gene sequence: CDR1 LNHDA, CDR2 SQIVND (reference sequence). The CDR3 covers 16 residues. J was trimmed by 2 bases and V by 1 base; bases with no gene match: 2. The CDR3 is CASSIGLAGITDTQYF. The CDR3 region has the DNA TGTGCCAGTAGTATAGGACTAGCGGGGATCACAGATACGCAGTATTTT. The whole variable domain, remainder taken from reference TRBV19 and TRBJ2-3, is DGGITQSPKYLFRKEGQNVTLSCEQNLNHDAMYWYRQDPGQGLRLIYYSQIVNDFQKGDIAEGYSVSREKKESFPLTVTSAQKNPTAFYLCASSIGLAGITDTQYFGPGTRLTVL.

The V gene is TRBV4-2, the J gene TRBJ2-2; maybe TRBD1 (5 bases). CDR1 and CDR2 from the germline V gene are LGHNA and YNFKEQ. This CDR3 region has 16 residues. The V gene lost 0 bases and the J gene lost 1 base, with 9 bases spanning the gap. This CDR3 reads CASSQEGRVNTGELFF. CDR3 bases: TGTGCCAGCAGCCAAGAGGGCAGGGTGAACACCGGGGAGCTGTTTTTT.